The rows below give T cell receptor beta chains drawn from one sample of a study of vaccination effects on CD4 cells after COVID-19. No antigens are known for them. Using immunoSEQ multiplex PCR, the repertoire was profiled, and TCRdb retains in-frame clones only, with some absent. The sample has about 73,000 clones; about four fifths are singletons. Here the sequenced sample was CD4+ T cells from PBMCs cultured with HCoV-NL63 spike peptides, taken before COVID-19 vaccination. Source of these receptors: a human donor who received a COVID-19 vaccine. The CDR3 runs from the conserved cysteine through the conserved F or W. Expanded clones are given a class, and other clones once, few, many or no size at all.

J gene: TRBJ1-6
clone size: .
V gene: TRBV19
CDR3 protein: CASSTRGQSPLHF

J gene: TRBJ2-4
clone size: .
V gene: TRBV7-2
CDR3 protein: CASSLGGAKNIQYF

J gene: TRBJ1-1
clone size: once
V gene: TRBV7-9
CDR3 protein: CASRQIGQYTEAFF

J gene: TRBJ2-6
clone size: .
V gene: TRBV5-1
CDR3 protein: CASSLVEAGANVLTF

J gene: TRBJ1-5
clone size: .
V gene: TRBV10-3
CDR3 protein: CAISAFHNQPQHF

J gene: TRBJ2-1
clone size: once
V gene: TRBV6-5
CDR3 protein: CASRGTGGTHEQFF

J gene: TRBJ2-1
clone size: few
V gene: TRBV7-2
CDR3 protein: CASSQDRGPYNEQFF

J gene: TRBJ2-2
clone size: .
V gene: TRBV27
CDR3 protein: CASSLSGVPGELFF

J gene: TRBJ1-5
clone size: .
V gene: TRBV19
CDR3 protein: CASHRGPYYSNQPQHF

J gene: TRBJ2-2
clone size: .
V gene: TRBV4-3
CDR3 protein: CASSQKWWGRDGELFF

J gene: TRBJ2-2
clone size: .
V gene: TRBV2
CDR3 protein: CASSWTVNTGELFF

J gene: TRBJ1-2
clone size: .
V gene: TRBV5-1
CDR3 protein: CASRDSPSNYGYTF

J gene: TRBJ1-3
clone size: .
V gene: TRBV5-6
CDR3 protein: CASSLAQGGGNTIYF

J gene: TRBJ2-3
clone size: .
V gene: TRBV7-2
CDR3 protein: CASSLIRGAPPWDTQYF

J gene: TRBJ1-5
clone size: .
V gene: TRBV19
CDR3 protein: CASSSPAGGSNQPQHF

J gene: TRBJ1-1
clone size: .
V gene: TRBV10-3
CDR3 protein: CAISERPDRFEAFF

J gene: TRBJ1-5
clone size: few
V gene: TRBV28
CDR3 protein: CASSSVRGSQPQHF

J gene: TRBJ2-1
clone size: .
V gene: TRBV5-1
CDR3 protein: CASSLGSPGNEQFF

J gene: TRBJ1-1
clone size: .
V gene: TRBV5-1
CDR3 protein: CASSLDGGGAFF

J gene: TRBJ1-1
clone size: few
V gene: TRBV19
CDR3 protein: CASSPPQRANTEAFF

J gene: TRBJ1-1
clone size: .
V gene: TRBV5-1
CDR3 protein: CASSLGSSIRNTEAFF

J gene: TRBJ2-1
clone size: few
V gene: TRBV5-4
CDR3 protein: CASSQQTTSWWSDEQFF

J gene: TRBJ2-3
clone size: .
V gene: TRBV24-1
CDR3 protein: CATSPQGNVNTQYF

J gene: TRBJ2-5
clone size: .
V gene: TRBV5-1
CDR3 protein: CASSLMGLQETQYF

J gene: TRBJ2-2
clone size: .
V gene: TRBV4-3
CDR3 protein: CASSQESGGSYTGELFF

J gene: TRBJ2-1
clone size: few
V gene: TRBV13
CDR3 protein: CASSFYNEQFF

J gene: TRBJ2-1
clone size: .
V gene: TRBV4-1
CDR3 protein: CASSQLFYSGGEQFF

J gene: TRBJ1-2
clone size: .
V gene: TRBV9
CDR3 protein: CASSPQGSLYGYTF

J gene: TRBJ1-2
clone size: .
V gene: TRBV7-3
CDR3 protein: CASSLTYGSGYTF

J gene: TRBJ1-3
clone size: .
V gene: TRBV5-1
CDR3 protein: CASSLGGNSGNTIYF

J gene: TRBJ2-1
clone size: .
V gene: TRBV30
CDR3 protein: CAWRRDRVGHQFF

J gene: TRBJ2-5
clone size: .
V gene: TRBV5-1
CDR3 protein: CASSFSTSGGKETQYF

J gene: TRBJ1-2
clone size: once
V gene: TRBV9
CDR3 protein: CASSPSGLSYGYTF

J gene: TRBJ1-5
clone size: few
V gene: TRBV6-2/TRBV6-3
CDR3 protein: CASSYGWGNQPQHF

J gene: TRBJ1-5
clone size: .
V gene: TRBV6-5
CDR3 protein: CASATGNQPQHF

J gene: TRBJ2-2
clone size: .
V gene: TRBV5-6
CDR3 protein: CASSLGGRNTGELFF

J gene: TRBJ1-5
clone size: .
V gene: TRBV7-8
CDR3 protein: CASSSAGWVSNQPQHF

J gene: TRBJ2-2
clone size: .
V gene: TRBV9
CDR3 protein: CASSVGLAGGPGELFF

J gene: TRBJ1-1
clone size: .
V gene: TRBV7-3
CDR3 protein: CASSLSQNTEAFF

J gene: TRBJ2-1
clone size: .
V gene: TRBV9
CDR3 protein: CASSVGVSEYNNEQFF